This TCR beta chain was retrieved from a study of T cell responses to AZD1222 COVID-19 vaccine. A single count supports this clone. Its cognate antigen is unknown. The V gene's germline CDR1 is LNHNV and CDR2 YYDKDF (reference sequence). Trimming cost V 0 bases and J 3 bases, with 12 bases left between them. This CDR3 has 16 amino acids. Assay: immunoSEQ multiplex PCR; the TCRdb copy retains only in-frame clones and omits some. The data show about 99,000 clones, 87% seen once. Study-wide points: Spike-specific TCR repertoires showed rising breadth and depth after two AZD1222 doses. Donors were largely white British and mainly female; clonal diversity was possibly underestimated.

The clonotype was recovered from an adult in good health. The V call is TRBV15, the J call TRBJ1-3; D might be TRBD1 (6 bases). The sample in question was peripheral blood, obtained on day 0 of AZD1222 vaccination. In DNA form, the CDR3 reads TGTGCCACCAGCAGAGATGGGACACGGGGTGGAAACACCATATATTTT. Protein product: CATSRDGTRGGNTIYF.